Shown below are 29 T cell receptor beta chains from a single sample sequenced in a study of cytomegalovirus exposure and HLA in healthy donors. Vbeta (60) and Jbeta (13) primers were used in the PCR. The protocol was immunoSEQ multiplex PCR, while the TCRdb copy is restricted to in-frame clones and leaves out a portion. Among 120,000 or so clones, roughly 78% were seen once, and the ten largest hold over 5.5%. Sequenced sample: PBMCs. The receptors shown here come from a woman aged 35 to 49 in good health and CMV-seronegative.

J is TRBJ2-3 and V is TRBV7-2; D may be TRBD1 (6 bases). The CDR3 is made up of 15 amino acids. The V gene lost 5 bases and the J gene lost 6 bases, with 18 bases spanning the gap. Germline CDR1 reads SGHTA; CDR2 reads FQGNSA. The CDR3 reads CASSHQDSPGDTQYF. The CDR3 DNA follows: TGTGCCAGCAGCCATCAGGACAGCCCTGGGGATACGCAGTATTTT.

This rearrangement joins TRBV28 to TRBJ1-1; TRBD1 aligns across 7 bases. V shed 7 bases and J 6 bases; nucleotides not matched to a gene: 5. The CDR3 length is 12 residues. The germline CDR1 and CDR2 sequences are MDHEN and SYDVKM. CDR3 loop: CASTRTGAEAFF. The DNA for the CDR3 is TGTGCCAGCACCAGGACAGGTGCTGAAGCTTTCTTT.

This chain links TRBV15 with TRBJ2-2; 10 bases are a match to TRBD1. This CDR3 is 23 amino acids long. CDR1 LNHNV and CDR2 YYDKDF come from the germline V gene (reference sequence). Germline trimming cut 5 bases from V and 6 bases from J; bases unmatched to any gene: 30. CDR3 region: CATSARIRDLGQGVVVRPGELFF. Written as DNA, the CDR3 is TGTGCCACCAGCGCCCGAATACGCGATCTCGGACAGGGGGTTGTGGTCCGACCCGGGGAGCTGTTTTTT.

For this clone: Its ends do not fully match the called genes, so a read error is possible. The J gene is TRBJ2-1, the V gene TRBV7-9; no definite D call. CDR3 length: 12 residues. Germline CDR1 and CDR2: SEHNR and FQNEAQ (reference sequence). The CDR3 sequence: CSSSLLTVEQFF. The CDR3 DNA sequence: TGTTCCAGCAGCTTATTAACAGTTGAGCAGTTCTTC.

This clone came up a few times. The chain is built from TRBV2 and TRBJ2-1; TRBD2 matches 10 bases. The V segment lost 1 base and the J segment 9 bases; nucleotides outside the gene matches: 9. CDR1 and CDR2 from the germline V gene are SNHLY and FYNNEI. The CDR3 totals 16 residues. The DNA of the CDR3 is TGTGCCAGCAGTGAAGGCGGGAGCGGGAGGGCCACTGAGCAGTTCTTC. This sequence encodes CASSEGGSGRATEQFF.

This clone has more than one count but fewer than ten. The chain recombines TRBV9 with TRBJ2-3; TRBD2 matches at 14 bases. Germline CDR1 reads SGDLS; CDR2 reads YYNGEE. This CDR3 is 18 amino acids long. Trimming at V came to 3 bases and at J to 1 base, leaving 7 bases not matched to a gene. This chain's CDR3 is CASSARLAGGTGTDTQYF. CDR3 in DNA: TGTGCCAGCAGCGCACGACTAGCGGGAGGGACTGGCACAGATACGCAGTATTTT.

This chain connects TRBV5-1 to TRBJ2-3; D ambiguous. The CDR3 totals 13 residues. Trimming shortened V by 0 bases and J by 2 bases, and 4 bases separated the two germline ends. Germline values: CDR1 SGHRS, CDR2 YFSETQ. The DNA for the CDR3 is TGCGCCAGCAGCTTGGTCCTCACAGATACGCAGTATTTT. It specifies CASSLVLTDTQYF.

The chain combines TRBV7-2 with TRBJ2-1; D perhaps matches TRBD1 (6 bases). Germline V gene sequence: CDR1 SGHTA, CDR2 FQGNSA. V was cut by 3 bases and J by 3 bases, with 9 bases left in between. This CDR3 is built from 14 residues. CDR3 sequence (DNA): TGTGCCAGCAGCTTGGAGACAGGCTACAATGAGCAGTTCTTC. This translates into CASSLETGYNEQFF. The full variable domain, its missing parts supplied by reference TRBV7-2 and TRBJ2-1, is GAGVSQSPSNKVTEKGKDVELRCDPISGHTALYWYRQSLGQGLEFLIYFQGNSAPDKSGLPSDRFSAERTGGSVSTLTIQRTQQEDSAVYLCASSLETGYNEQFFGPGTRLTVL.

This chain uses TRBV6-5 with TRBJ1-4, with D perhaps matching TRBD1 (5 bases). CDR1 and CDR2 from the germline V gene are MNHEY and SVGAGI. CDR3 length: 15 amino acids. Deletions cut 6 bases from V and 0 bases from J, with 11 bases between. The CDR3 DNA follows: TGTGCCAGCAGCGTGACAGTTTCAACTAATGAAAAACTGTTTTTT. It translates to CASSVTVSTNEKLFF.

V is TRBV28 and J is TRBJ1-5; TRBD1 matches at 8 bases. Germline CDR1 and CDR2: MDHEN and SYDVKM. This CDR3 is 18 amino acids long. J gave up 0 bases and V 3 bases, and 10 bases lay outside the gene matches. DNA of the CDR3: TGTGCCAGCAGTTTTAGGACAGGGAGGAGGGTTAGCAATCAGCCCCAGCATTTT. It is translated as CASSFRTGRRVSNQPQHF.

The chain couples TRBV28 to TRBJ1-5; D is undetermined. The CDR3 spans 11 residues. Between the trimmed V and J ends, which lost 3 bases and 7 bases, there was a span of 4 bases. Germline V gene data show CDR1 as MDHEN and CDR2 as SYDVKM. CDR3 DNA sequence: TGTGCCAGCAGTTTCATGCAGCCCCAGCATTTT. It encodes CASSFMQPQHF.

There are a few counts of this clone. The chain uses TRBV28 and TRBJ2-3, with TRBD2 matching over 9 bases. The CDR3 length is 17 residues. Per germline, CDR1 MDHEN and CDR2 SYDVKM. V shed 0 bases, J shed 4 bases, and the junction held 8 bases outside the gene matches. CDR3 sequence: CASSLWGSGRLSDTQYF. The CDR3 nucleotides read TGTGCCAGCAGTTTATGGGGCAGCGGGAGGTTGTCAGATACGCAGTATTTT.

The rearrangement joins TRBV5-1 to TRBJ2-5; TRBD2 agrees at 7 bases. After removal of 4 bases from V and 7 bases from J, the junction contained 13 bases not matched to a gene. Germline V gene data show CDR1 as SGHRS and CDR2 as YFSETQ. This CDR3 is built from 15 residues. Here the CDR3 DNA reads TGCGCCAGCAGCGAAGGGCTAGCGGTCCGCGGGACCCAGTACTTC. Translated: CASSEGLAVRGTQYF.

This clone was found a few times. This rearrangement joins TRBV9 to TRBJ2-1; a weak D match, TRBD2 (6 bases). This CDR3 comprises 16 residues. V shed 4 bases and J shed 0 bases, with 14 bases lying between them. In germline, CDR1 is SGDLS, CDR2 YYNGEE. CDR3 bases: TGTGCCAGCAGCCCGGAGGGGCGGATCTCCTACAATGAGCAGTTCTTC. The encoded protein is CASSPEGRISYNEQFF. The variable domain in full, with the rest retrieved from reference TRBV9 and TRBJ2-1, is DSGVTQTPKHLITATGQRVTLRCSPRSGDLSVYWYQQSLDQGLQFLIQYYNGEERAKGNILERFSAQQFPDLHSELNLSSLELGDSALYFCASSPEGRISYNEQFFGPGTRLTVL.

This sequence joins TRBV6-6 and TRBJ1-6; 7 bases line up with TRBD1. Germline loops: CDR1 MNHNY, CDR2 SVGAGI (reference sequence). This CDR3 region has 16 residues. The V gene end was trimmed by 0 bases and the J gene end by 7 bases; junction bases not matched to a gene: 6. In DNA form, the CDR3 reads TGTGCCAGCAGTTACTCGACTTCGGGACAGAATTCACCCCTCCACTTT. Its protein product is CASSYSTSGQNSPLHF.

The CDR3 loop reads CASSFGVRATEAFF. Written as DNA, the CDR3 is TGTGCCAGCAGCTTCGGGGTAAGGGCCACTGAAGCTTTCTTT. This chain uses TRBV7-2 with TRBJ1-1; D ambiguous. Deletions cut 3 bases from V and 4 bases from J, with 12 bases between. The germline V gene has CDR1 SGHTA and CDR2 FQGNSA. The length of the CDR3 is 14 residues. The entire variable domain, with the rest obtained from reference TRBV7-2 and TRBJ1-1, is as follows: GAGVSQSPSNKVTEKGKDVELRCDPISGHTALYWYRQSLGQGLEFLIYFQGNSAPDKSGLPSDRFSAERTGGSVSTLTIQRTQQEDSAVYLCASSFGVRATEAFFGQGTRLTVV.

This sequence joins TRBV4-2 and TRBJ2-1, with no clear D. CDR1 and CDR2 (germline): LGHNA, YNFKEQ. This CDR3 contains 16 residues. The V and J ends lost 2 bases and 6 bases respectively, with 17 bases between them. CDR3 DNA sequence: TGTGCCAGCAGCCAACAAATAGGAATATCGGGCAATGAGCAGTTCTTC. This sequence encodes CASSQQIGISGNEQFF.

The chain employs TRBV7-9 and TRBJ2-5, with TRBD1 matching over 10 bases. The V segment lost 4 bases and the J segment 4 bases; nucleotides outside the gene matches: 6. Germline V gene lookup returns CDR1 SEHNR and CDR2 FQNEAQ (reference sequence). The CDR3 extends over 15 amino acids. CDR3 in DNA: TGTGCCAGCAGCTGGCCGGGACAGGGGCGAGAGACCCAGTACTTC. Amino acid sequence: CASSWPGQGRETQYF.

The gene calls are TRBV5-4 and TRBJ1-2; TRBD1 might be the D (6 bases). Germline-derived CDR1 and CDR2 are SGHNT and YYREEE (reference sequence). The CDR3 has 13 residues. Trimming took off 5 bases at V and 8 bases at J, with 16 bases between the two ends. The CDR3 is CASSPSDTGGYTF. For the CDR3, the DNA is TGTGCCAGCAGTCCCTCGGACACAGGGGGCTACACCTTC.

The chain joins TRBV19 to TRBJ2-7, with 9 bases aligning to TRBD1. Germline CDR1 is LNHDA and CDR2 is SQIVND (reference sequence). CDR3 length equals 15 residues. The ends lost 5 bases at V and 5 bases at J; junction bases unmatched: 10. This CDR3 is CASSVLGTGLHEQYF. For the CDR3, the DNA is TGTGCCAGTAGTGTATTAGGGACAGGGCTCCACGAGCAGTACTTC. The variable domain in full, completed from reference TRBV19 and TRBJ2-7, reads DGGITQSPKYLFRKEGQNVTLSCEQNLNHDAMYWYRQDPGQGLRLIYYSQIVNDFQKGDIAEGYSVSREKKESFPLTVTSAQKNPTAFYLCASSVLGTGLHEQYFGPGTRLTVT.

In this sample, this clone turned up once. This chain connects TRBV4-3 to TRBJ2-1; tentatively, D is TRBD2 (6 bases). This CDR3 has 13 amino acids. The germline gives CDR1 LGHNA, CDR2 YSLEER. The ends were cut back, 0 bases at V and 9 bases at J, with 9 bases in the middle. The CDR3 loop reads CASSQDGGVEQFF. CDR3 nucleotide sequence: TGCGCCAGCAGCCAAGATGGAGGGGTTGAGCAGTTCTTC.

This clone was found a few times. J is TRBJ2-3 and V is TRBV28; D gene ambiguous. The CDR3 length is 12 residues. Trimming removed 4 bases from V and 2 bases from J, with 4 bases in between. In germline, CDR1 is MDHEN, CDR2 SYDVKM. The CDR3 sequence is CASSSITDTQYF. CDR3 DNA sequence: TGTGCCAGCAGTTCCATCACAGATACGCAGTATTTT.

V gene TRBV2 combines with J gene TRBJ2-1; maybe TRBD2 (5 bases). Germline V gives CDR1 SNHLY, CDR2 FYNNEI. The ends were cut back, 2 bases at V and 6 bases at J, with 11 bases in the middle. This CDR3 contains 14 residues. This CDR3 is CASSELLASNEQFF. CDR3 DNA sequence: TGTGCCAGCAGTGAATTATTAGCGAGCAATGAGCAGTTCTTC. Variable domain in full (rest from reference TRBV2 and TRBJ2-1): EPEVTQTPSHQVTQMGQEVILRCVPISNHLYFYWYRQILGQKVEFLVSFYNNEISEKSEIFDDQFSVERPDGSNFTLKIRSTKLEDSAMYFCASSELLASNEQFFGPGTRLTVL.

This rearrangement joins TRBV7-2 to TRBJ2-7; tentative D call: TRBD1 (6 bases). Deletions cut 4 bases from V and 6 bases from J, with 19 bases between. Germline lookup yields CDR1 SGHTA and CDR2 FQGNSA. The CDR3 extends over 15 amino acids. In DNA form, the CDR3 reads TGTGCCAGCAGCTCGTTGGGGGCCACCTTATCCGAGCAGTACTTC. Its translation is CASSSLGATLSEQYF.

J is TRBJ2-7 and V is TRBV27, with 11 bases lining up with TRBD2. After removal of 5 bases from V and 2 bases from J, the junction contained 8 bases not matched to a gene. Germline V gene lookup returns CDR1 MNHEY and CDR2 SMNVEV (reference sequence). The CDR3 is 16 residues long. CDR3 in DNA: TGTGCCAGCAGTGAGAGACTAGCGGGACCGCCCTACGAGCAGTACTTC. Protein: CASSERLAGPPYEQYF.

The genes are TRBV27 and TRBJ2-1, with 8 nucleotides matching TRBD2. With 8 bases clipped from V and 8 bases from J, the junction kept 14 bases outside the gene matches. The CDR3 length is 15 residues. The germline CDR1 and CDR2 sequences are MNHEY and SMNVEV (reference sequence). The DNA for the CDR3 is TGTGCCAGCGGAGTCCTAGCGGGTGGGTGGCATGAGCAGTTCTTC. Residues: CASGVLAGGWHEQFF.

The V call is TRBV28, the J call TRBJ2-3, with a possible D match to TRBD1 (6 bases). Per the germline V gene, CDR1 is MDHEN and CDR2 is SYDVKM. The CDR3 spans 15 residues. Trimming removed 4 bases from V and 6 bases from J, with 17 bases in between. The chain's CDR3 is CASSSAQGGVDTQYF. CDR3 sequence (DNA): TGTGCCAGCAGTTCAGCACAGGGTGGGGTGGATACGCAGTATTTT.

The J gene is TRBJ1-1, the V gene TRBV27; TRBD1 matches at 9 bases. CDR1 is MNHEY and CDR2 is SMNVEV in the germline V gene (reference sequence). The CDR3 sequence is 15 residues long. Germline trimming cut 4 bases from V and 4 bases from J; bases unmatched to any gene: 7. The DNA for the CDR3 is TGTGCCAGCAGTTACACAGGGGGCTGGGGCACTGAAGCTTTCTTT. Translated: CASSYTGGWGTEAFF.

The chain joins TRBV5-6 to TRBJ1-4, with a tentative D call TRBD1 (5 bases). This CDR3 contains 14 residues. Germline CDR1 SGHDT, CDR2 YYEEEE. Trimming took 3 bases from V and 7 from J, leaving 13 bases between them. CDR3 sequence: CASSSRDLVEKLFF. CDR3 coding DNA: TGTGCCAGCAGCTCCAGGGATCTGGTTGAAAAACTGTTTTTT.